What follows are 14 T cell receptor beta chains derived from one specimen sequenced in a study of neurological immune-mediated disorders. TCRdb re-called the 5' RACE reads through MiXCR, storing one row per CDR3 protein. The table lists some 28,000 distinct CDR3 sequences, 20% to 25% of them singletons. Input material: CD4+ T cells from blood. The source is a man over 45 with HTLV-1-associated myelopathy (HAM/TSP).

In its sample, this clonotype was seen many times. The chain employs TRBV2 and TRBJ2-7, with a possible D match to TRBD2 (5 bases). The V gene lost 6 bases and the J gene lost 4 bases, with 13 bases spanning the gap. Germline CDR1 SNHLY, CDR2 FYNNEI. This CDR3 is 13 amino acids long. The CDR3: CASSVTRTYEQYF. The CDR3 bases are TGTGCCAGCAGCGTGACACGGACTTACGAGCAGTACTTC.

A single count supports this clonotype. V usage is TRBV10-3 and J usage is TRBJ1-3, with 8 bases matching TRBD1. Unmatched junction bases numbered 7, after V lost 0 bases and J lost 0 bases. This CDR3 contains 18 residues. CDR1 and CDR2 from the germline V gene are ENHRY and SYGVKD. The CDR3 bases are TGTGCCATCAGTGAGTCAGGACAGGGCACCTTCTCTGGAAACACCATATATTTT. Its translation is CAISESGQGTFSGNTIYF.

The J gene is TRBJ2-3, the V gene TRBV29-1; D is unclear. Germline-derived CDR1 and CDR2 are SQVTM and ANQGSEA. The CDR3 runs 13 residues. The V end was cut by 2 bases, the J end by 0 bases, with 6 bases between. In DNA, the CDR3 is TGCAGCGTTGAAATCGCTAGCACAGATACGCAGTATTTT. It specifies CSVEIASTDTQYF.

Ten or more counts support this clonotype. V usage is TRBV6-5 and J usage is TRBJ2-6; D uncertain. Per germline, CDR1 MNHEY and CDR2 SVGAGI. The CDR3 covers 15 residues. V shed 3 bases and J shed 0 bases, with 6 bases lying between them. The CDR3 reads CASSYKGSGANVLTF. Written as DNA, the CDR3 is TGTGCCAGCAGTTATAAGGGCTCTGGGGCCAACGTCCTGACTTTC.

This clonotype has at least ten counts. This chain connects TRBV5-1 to TRBJ1-1; TRBD1 aligns across 8 bases. The CDR3 runs 18 residues. The junction had 10 bases not matched to a gene; V was cut back by 0 bases and J by 0 bases. The germline V gene has CDR1 SGHRS and CDR2 YFSETQ. CDR3: CASSLGGGTGFMNTEAFF. DNA of the CDR3: TGCGCCAGCAGCTTGGGGGGCGGGACAGGCTTTATGAACACTGAAGCTTTCTTT.

The chain couples TRBV12-3 or TRBV12-4 to TRBJ1-3; 7 positions match TRBD1. Losses at the gene ends were 7 bases for V and 8 bases for J; bases not matched to a gene: 14. The CDR3 has 15 residues. CDR3 nucleotide sequence: TGTGCCAGCACCCCGCTAGGAGGGGGCGACCACACCATATATTTT. Its translation is CASTPLGGGDHTIYF.

The CDR3 DNA reads as TGTGCCAGCAGCTTGGTGTTTGACAATGAGCAGTTCTTC. It translates to CASSLVFDNEQFF. The V and J genes are TRBV5-5 and TRBJ2-1; D ambiguous. Deletions cut 0 bases from V and 5 bases from J, with 6 bases between. This CDR3 has 13 residues. From germline, CDR1 is SGHKS and CDR2 YYEKEE (reference sequence). The full variable domain, rest sourced from reference TRBV5-5 and TRBJ2-1, is DAGVTQSPTHLIKTRGQQVTLRCSPISGHKSVSWYQQVLGQGPQFIFQYYEKEERGRGNFPDRFSARQFPNYSSELNVNALLLGDSALYLCASSLVFDNEQFFGPGTRLTVL.

This clonotype was found many times. The rearrangement uses TRBV15 and TRBJ2-7, with no clear D. This CDR3 contains 16 residues. Germline V lookup: CDR1 LNHNV, CDR2 YYDKDF (reference sequence). The V end was cut by 0 bases, the J end by 3 bases, with 15 bases between. In DNA, the CDR3 is TGTGCCACCAGCAGAGATGTGGATCGGAGCTTCTACGAGCAGTACTTC. Protein sequence: CATSRDVDRSFYEQYF.

This clonotype was observed at least ten times. The chain has TRBV9 and TRBJ2-7, with D possibly being TRBD1 or TRBD2 (5 bases each). CDR3 length: 15 residues. Between the trimmed V and J ends, which lost 4 bases and 7 bases, there was a span of 21 bases. Germline-derived CDR1 and CDR2 are SGDLS and YYNGEE. The CDR3 loop reads CASSPGDRLVWEQYF. In DNA, the CDR3 is TGTGCCAGCAGCCCCGGGGACCGCCTCGTGTGGGAGCAGTACTTC.

Concerning this clonotype itself: An end of the junction does not agree with germline; a read error may underlie this. This chain links TRBV12-3 or TRBV12-4 with TRBJ2-7; 8 positions match TRBD1. This CDR3 is 15 amino acids long. CDR3 in amino acids: CASSQKTGASYEHYF. DNA for the CDR3: TGTGCCAGCAGTCAAAAGACAGGGGCATCCTACGAGCATTACTTC.

This clonotype appeared many times. The CDR3 spells CASSNTTDRARLYGYTF. CDR3 DNA sequence: TGCGCCAGCAGCAATACTACGGACAGGGCTCGACTATATGGCTACACCTTC. V and J are TRBV5-1 and TRBJ1-2; 8 nucleotides align to TRBD1. J was trimmed by 5 bases and V by 4 bases; bases with no gene match: 16. Germline V lookup: CDR1 SGHRS, CDR2 YFSETQ. This CDR3 has 17 residues. Complete variable domain (other parts from reference TRBV5-1 and TRBJ1-2): KAGVTQTPRYLIKTRGQQVTLSCSPISGHRSVSWYQQTPGQGLQFLFEYFSETQRNKGNFPGRFSGRQFSNSRSEMNVSTLELGDSALYLCASSNTTDRARLYGYTFGSGTRLTVV.

This clonotype was counted at least ten times. The chain links TRBV11-2 to TRBJ2-2; TRBD2 matches at 13 bases. Losses at the gene ends were 5 bases for V and 0 bases for J; bases not matched to a gene: 3. CDR3 length equals 17 residues. Germline CDR1 and CDR2: SGHAT and FQNNGV. CDR3 region: CASSPGTSGANTGELFF. The CDR3 region has the DNA TGTGCCAGCAGCCCCGGGACTAGCGGGGCGAACACCGGGGAGCTGTTTTTT.

This clonotype was detected only a few times. The chain combines TRBV2 with TRBJ2-1; D gene ambiguous. Deletions cut 8 bases from V and 7 bases from J, with 9 bases between. This CDR3 has 11 amino acids. CDR1 is SNHLY and CDR2 is FYNNEI in the germline V gene. CDR3 residues: CASGFKNEQFF. The CDR3 nucleotides read TGTGCCAGCGGATTCAAGAATGAGCAGTTCTTC.

The genes are TRBV29-1 and TRBJ1-2; 11 bases align to TRBD1. This CDR3 region has 13 residues. V lost 7 bases to trimming and J lost 2 bases; unmatched junction nucleotides: 3. In germline, CDR1 is SQVTM, CDR2 ANQGSEA. For the CDR3, the DNA is TGCAGCGGCCGGACAGGGGGCAACTATGGCTACACCTTC. It is translated as CSGRTGGNYGYTF.